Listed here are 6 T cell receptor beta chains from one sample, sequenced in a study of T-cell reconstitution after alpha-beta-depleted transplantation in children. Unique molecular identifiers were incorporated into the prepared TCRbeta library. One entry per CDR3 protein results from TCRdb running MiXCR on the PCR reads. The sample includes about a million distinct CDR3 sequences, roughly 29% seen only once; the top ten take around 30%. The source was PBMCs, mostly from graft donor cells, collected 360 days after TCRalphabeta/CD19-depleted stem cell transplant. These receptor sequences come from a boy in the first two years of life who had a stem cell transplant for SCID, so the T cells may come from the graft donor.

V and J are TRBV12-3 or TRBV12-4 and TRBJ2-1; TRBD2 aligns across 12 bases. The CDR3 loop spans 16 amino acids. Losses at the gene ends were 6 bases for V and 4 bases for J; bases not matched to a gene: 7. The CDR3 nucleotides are TGTGCCAGCAGCTACCCTAGCGGGGGGGCGTACAATGAGCAGTTCTTC. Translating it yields CASSYPSGGAYNEQFF.

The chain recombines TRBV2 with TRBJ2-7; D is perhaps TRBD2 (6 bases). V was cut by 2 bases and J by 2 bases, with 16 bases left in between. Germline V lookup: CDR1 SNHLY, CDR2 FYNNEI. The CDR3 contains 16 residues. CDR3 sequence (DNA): TGTGCCAGCAGTGAATTGGAGGGGTTGGGGGCCTACGAGCAGTACTTC. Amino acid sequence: CASSELEGLGAYEQYF. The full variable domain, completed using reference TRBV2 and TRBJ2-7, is EPEVTQTPSHQVTQMGQEVILRCVPISNHLYFYWYRQILGQKVEFLVSFYNNEISEKSEIFDDQFSVERPDGSNFTLKIRSTKLEDSAMYFCASSELEGLGAYEQYFGPGTRLTVT.

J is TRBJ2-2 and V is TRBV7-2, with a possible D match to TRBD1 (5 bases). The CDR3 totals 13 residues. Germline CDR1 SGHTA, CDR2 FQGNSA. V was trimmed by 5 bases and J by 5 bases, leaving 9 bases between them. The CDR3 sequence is CASSPRVTGELFF. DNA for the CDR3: TGTGCCAGCAGCCCCAGGGTTACCGGGGAGCTGTTTTTT. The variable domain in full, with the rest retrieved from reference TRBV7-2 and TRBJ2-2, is GAGVSQSPSNKVTEKGKDVELRCDPISGHTALYWYRQSLGQGLEFLIYFQGNSAPDKSGLPSDRFSAERTGGSVSTLTIQRTQQEDSAVYLCASSPRVTGELFFGEGSRLTVL.

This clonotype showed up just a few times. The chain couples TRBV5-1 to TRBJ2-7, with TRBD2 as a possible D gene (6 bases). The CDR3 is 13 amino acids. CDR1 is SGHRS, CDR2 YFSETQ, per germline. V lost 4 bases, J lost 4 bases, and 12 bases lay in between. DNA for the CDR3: TGCGCCAGCAGCCCGCGGGACCCTTACGAGCAGTACTTC. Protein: CASSPRDPYEQYF.

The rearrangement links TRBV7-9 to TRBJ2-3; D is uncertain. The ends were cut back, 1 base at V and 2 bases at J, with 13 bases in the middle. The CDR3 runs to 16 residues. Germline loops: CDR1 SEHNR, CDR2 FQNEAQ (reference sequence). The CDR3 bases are TGTGCCAGCAGCTTAGGGCAGCATAAGACCACAGATACGCAGTATTTT. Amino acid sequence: CASSLGQHKTTDTQYF.

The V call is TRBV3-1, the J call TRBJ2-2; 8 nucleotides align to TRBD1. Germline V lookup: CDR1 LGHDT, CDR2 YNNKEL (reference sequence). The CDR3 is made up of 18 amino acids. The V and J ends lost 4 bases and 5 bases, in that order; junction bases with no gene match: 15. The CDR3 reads CASSLAWAGGSWTGELFF. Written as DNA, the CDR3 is TGTGCCAGCAGCCTCGCGTGGGCAGGGGGCTCATGGACCGGGGAGCTGTTTTTT.